Listed here are 6 T cell receptor beta chains from one sample, sequenced in a study of radiotherapy plus CTLA-4 blockade in lung cancer. The method was immunoSEQ multiplex PCR; TCRdb's version includes in-frame clones alone and lacks a portion of them. The sample contains roughly 62,000 clones, 70% to 80% of which appear only once. Source: peripheral blood, taken from a patient treated with radiotherapy plus ipilimumab. The source is a human donor with non-small cell lung cancer who had a complete response to radiotherapy plus ipilimumab.

This sequence joins TRBV7-3 and TRBJ2-5; TRBD2 is a possible D gene (6 bases). The germline CDR1 and CDR2 sequences are SGHTA and FQGTGA. Trimming took 2 bases from V and 0 from J, leaving 19 bases between them. The CDR3 runs 18 residues. The CDR3 sequence is CASSLEWSREHHQETQYF. DNA for the CDR3: TGTGCCAGCAGCTTAGAATGGAGCCGGGAGCACCACCAAGAGACCCAGTACTTC. Based on the CDR3 plus reference TRBV7-3 and TRBJ2-5, the full variable domain is GAGVSQTPSNKVTEKGKYVELRCDPISGHTALYWYRQSLGQGPEFLIYFQGTGAADDSGLPNDRFFAVRPEGSVSTLKIQRTERGDSAVYLCASSLEWSREHHQETQYFGPGTRLLVL.

This clone occurred a few times. This chain connects TRBV7-9 to TRBJ1-3; 10 bases map to TRBD1. This CDR3 is built from 16 residues. Germline V lookup: CDR1 SEHNR, CDR2 FQNEAQ (reference sequence). Losses at the gene ends were 5 bases for V and 3 bases for J; bases not matched to a gene: 7. The CDR3 loop is CASSGDRGRGGNTIYF. The CDR3 DNA sequence: TGTGCCAGCAGCGGTGACAGGGGGCGAGGTGGAAACACCATATATTTT.

This chain joins TRBV6-1 and TRBJ1-4; perhaps TRBD1 as D (5 bases). Trimming cost V 6 bases and J 11 bases, with 16 bases left between them. Germline V lookup: CDR1 MNHNS, CDR2 SASEGT. The CDR3 sequence is 13 residues long. The CDR3 DNA reads as TGTGCCAGCAGAAAGGGGTCGGGGGAGAAACTGTTTTTT. Its protein is CASRKGSGEKLFF.

This clone was seen a single time. This chain uses TRBV10-2 with TRBJ1-5; D possibly corresponds to TRBD1 (6 bases). Germline V gives CDR1 WSHSY, CDR2 SAAADI. Trimming removed 3 bases at V and 7 bases at J, with 16 bases between. This CDR3 comprises 15 residues. Here the CDR3 reads CASSDAQLGGQPQHF. In DNA, the CDR3 is TGCGCCAGCAGTGATGCCCAACTTGGGGGCCAGCCCCAGCATTTT.

V gene TRBV25-1 combines with J gene TRBJ2-2, with TRBD1 matching over 9 bases. The V gene's germline CDR1 is MGHDK and CDR2 SYGVNS. J was trimmed by 2 bases and V by 7 bases; bases with no gene match: 2. This CDR3 region has 14 residues. CDR3 DNA sequence: TGTGCCAGCATGGGACAGGGTAACACCGGGGAGCTGTTTTTT. It specifies CASMGQGNTGELFF. The complete variable domain, with remaining parts taken from reference TRBV25-1 and TRBJ2-2, reads EADIYQTPRYLVIGTGKKITLECSQTMGHDKMYWYQQDPGMELHLIHYSYGVNSTEKGDLSSESTVSRIRTEHFPLTLESARPSHTSQYLCASMGQGNTGELFFGEGSRLTVL.

This clone was counted only a few times. J is TRBJ2-7 and V is TRBV27; possible D gene TRBD1, 5 bases. Per germline, CDR1 MNHEY and CDR2 SMNVEV (reference sequence). The CDR3 runs to 14 residues. V was pared by 5 bases and J by 2 bases, with 13 bases between. The CDR3 sequence is CASSDRPSTYEQYF. In DNA form, the CDR3 reads TGTGCCAGCAGTGACAGACCGAGCACCTACGAGCAGTACTTC.